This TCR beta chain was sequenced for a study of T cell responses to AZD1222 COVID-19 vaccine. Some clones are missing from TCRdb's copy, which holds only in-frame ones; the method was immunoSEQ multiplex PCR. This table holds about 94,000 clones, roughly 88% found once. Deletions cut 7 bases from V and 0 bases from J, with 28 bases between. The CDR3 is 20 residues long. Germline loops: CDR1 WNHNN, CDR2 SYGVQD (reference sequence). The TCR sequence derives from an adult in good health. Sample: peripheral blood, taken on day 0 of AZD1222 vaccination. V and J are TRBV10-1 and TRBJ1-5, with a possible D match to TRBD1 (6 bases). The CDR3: CASNSRSYSGTLYSNQPQHF. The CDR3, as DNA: TGCGCCAGCAATAGTCGTAGTTATTCCGGGACATTGTATAGCAATCAGCCCCAGCATTTT.